This entry concerns a single TCR beta chain. Its target is unknown. This sample was included in a study of T cells in Graves' hyperthyroidism and ophthalmopathy. Points from the study as a whole: Most thyroid clonotypes with frequency above 0.001 were detected in blood. Ophthalmopathy, as predicted by the model, came a median about six months after the prediction. A 13 V-J signature model discriminated ophthalmopathy versus stable hyperthyroidism.

Looked up from germline, CDR1 is MGHDK and CDR2 is SYGVNS. With 3 bases removed from V and 7 bases from J, the gap between germline ends came to 30 bases. The CDR3 covers 19 residues. Uncontrolled infections, other autoimmune diseases, pregnancy or lactation led to exclusion of patients. Researchers amplified the TCR beta CDR3 regions from RNA transcripts. The study used the HTBI primer set for a first-round RT-PCR of the TCR CDR3. TCRdb fed the multiplex PCR reads into MiXCR, producing one record per CDR3 protein. The profile shows approximately 560,000 distinct CDR3 sequences, approximately 44% of them singletons.

The chain uses TRBV25-1 and TRBJ1-1; possibly TRBD1 for D (6 bases). Input material: peripheral blood or thyroid tissue (not recorded which). The clonotype originates from a woman between 18 and 30 years old with Graves' hyperthyroidism. CDR3: CASSDFMTGPQRTRREAFF. Here the CDR3 DNA reads TGTGCCAGCAGTGACTTTATGACAGGCCCCCAACGGACCCGACGTGAAGCTTTCTTT.